One sample yielded the 25 T cell receptor beta chains listed below, sequenced in a study of CD8 T cells in Susac syndrome. Random hexamers served to reverse transcribe roughly 0.5 to 1 ug RNA. TCRdb redid the calling of the immunoSEQ multiplex PCR reads with MiXCR, one entry per CDR3 protein. The data show about 150,000 distinct CDR3 sequences, with roughly 96% seen just once and 0.16% held by the top ten. The sample taken for sequencing was CD4+ T cells from PBMCs. The source is a human donor with Susac syndrome.

This CDR3 is CASRLIGGEHTGELFF. In DNA, the CDR3 is TGTGCCAGCAGACTTATAGGGGGCGAGCACACCGGGGAGCTGTTTTTT. V and J are TRBV6-1 and TRBJ2-2, with 7 bases that match TRBD1. The junction had 10 bases not matched to a gene; V was cut back by 6 bases and J by 3 bases. The CDR3 loop spans 16 amino acids. CDR1 and CDR2 (germline): MNHNS, SASEGT.

CDR3 loop: CASSQDFPVGSREFF. In DNA, the CDR3 is TGCGCCAGCAGCCAAGATTTTCCCGTTGGGTCGAGGGAGTTCTTC. The chain combines TRBV4-1 with TRBJ2-1; tentative D call: TRBD2 (5 bases). The V end was cut by 0 bases, the J end by 14 bases, with 20 bases between. From germline, CDR1 is MGHRA and CDR2 YSYEKL. The CDR3 covers 15 residues.

This chain links TRBV3-1 with TRBJ2-1; 7 bases fit TRBD2. The V gene end was trimmed by 4 bases and the J gene end by 6 bases; junction bases not matched to a gene: 9. In germline, CDR1 is LGHDT, CDR2 YNNKEL (reference sequence). The CDR3 sequence is 15 residues long. The CDR3: CASSPLEGLFNEQFF. CDR3 DNA: TGTGCCAGCAGCCCACTAGAGGGACTATTCAATGAGCAGTTCTTC.

This clonotype appeared once. V and J are TRBV29-1 and TRBJ1-4, with D hard to call. The CDR3 consists of 12 residues. V lost 7 bases and J lost 4, with 10 bases in between. Germline CDR1 SQVTM, CDR2 ANQGSEA. CDR3 in amino acids: CSAHANNEKLFF. The DNA for the CDR3 is TGCAGCGCCCACGCTAATAATGAAAAACTGTTTTTT.

CDR3 sequence: CATSRDPAAYNEQFF. The CDR3 DNA reads as TGTGCCACCAGCAGAGACCCAGCGGCCTACAATGAGCAGTTCTTC. This chain uses TRBV15 with TRBJ2-1; tentatively, D is TRBD2 (5 bases). This CDR3 is built from 15 residues. Trimming took off 0 bases at V and 2 bases at J, with 8 bases between the two ends. From germline, CDR1 is LNHNV and CDR2 YYDKDF (reference sequence).

The V gene is TRBV2, the J gene TRBJ2-1; 8 nucleotides agree with TRBD2. With 8 bases clipped from V and 7 bases from J, the junction kept 7 bases outside the gene matches. This CDR3 is 13 amino acids long. Germline V gives CDR1 SNHLY, CDR2 FYNNEI. CDR3 sequence reads: CASGGLVSNEQFF. Here the CDR3 DNA reads TGTGCCAGCGGGGGACTAGTATCAAATGAGCAGTTCTTC.

This clonotype was detected a few times. The gene calls are TRBV18 and TRBJ2-6; D unclear. The germline gives CDR1 KGHSH, CDR2 LQKENI. V lost 8 bases to trimming and J lost 2 bases, with 4 bases between them. The CDR3 sequence is 12 residues long. This CDR3 is CASGAGANVLTF. The CDR3, as DNA: TGTGCCAGCGGGGCTGGGGCCAACGTCCTGACTTTC.

V gene TRBV12-3 or TRBV12-4 combines with J gene TRBJ1-1, with D hard to call. CDR3 length: 12 residues. Trimming removed 2 bases from V and 6 bases from J, with 7 bases in between. CDR3 sequence reads: CASSLSGSEAFF. The CDR3 DNA reads as TGTGCCAGCAGTTTATCGGGGTCTGAAGCTTTCTTT.

V usage is TRBV20-1 and J usage is TRBJ2-3; no clear D gene. The CDR3 length is 12 residues. Germline-derived CDR1 and CDR2 are DFQATT and SNEGSKA (reference sequence). The V end lost 1 base, the J end lost 5 bases, and 7 bases lay between the germline ends. CDR3 nucleotide sequence: TGCAGTGCTAGAGCTAGTGGAGATACGCAGTATTTT. It specifies CSARASGDTQYF.

V usage is TRBV15 and J usage is TRBJ2-1; no clear D. The V end was cut by 0 bases, the J end by 15 bases, with 9 bases between. There are 11 residues in the CDR3. From germline, CDR1 is LNHNV and CDR2 YYDKDF (reference sequence). DNA for the CDR3: TGTGCCACCAGCAGAGACCCCATCCGGTTCTTC. Its translation: CATSRDPIRFF. The full variable domain, with the rest looked up from reference TRBV15 and TRBJ2-1, is DAMVIQNPRYQVTQFGKPVTLSCSQTLNHNVMYWYQQKSSQAPKLLFHYYDKDFNNEADTPDNFQSRRPNTSFCFLDIRSPGLGDTAMYLCATSRDPIRFFGPGTRLTVL.

With respect to this clonotype: No conserved phenylalanine or tryptophan is present at the end of the CDR3, so a read error is the likely explanation. The chain combines TRBV19 with TRBJ2-3, with D perhaps TRBD2 (5 bases). The CDR3 has 13 residues. Trimming shortened V by 5 bases and J by 2 bases, and 8 bases separated the two germline ends. Germline values: CDR1 LNHDA, CDR2 SQIVND (reference sequence). CDR3 sequence reads: CASSQDFTDTQYS. The CDR3 DNA reads as TGTGCCAGTAGTCAGGACTTCACAGATACGCAGTATTCT.

The rearrangement links TRBV7-2 to TRBJ1-6; TRBD1 is a possible D gene (5 bases). The CDR3 runs to 15 residues. The V gene's germline CDR1 is SGHTA and CDR2 FQGNSA. V lost 5 bases, J lost 5 bases, and 13 bases lay in between. The CDR3 DNA follows: TGTGCCAGCAGCCCGATGGGACGCCATAATTCACCCCTCCACTTT. Translating it yields CASSPMGRHNSPLHF.

This chain connects TRBV19 to TRBJ2-2; D perhaps matches TRBD2 (5 bases). The length of the CDR3 is 13 residues. V lost 6 bases and J 5 bases, leaving 10 bases between the germline ends. Germline V lookup: CDR1 LNHDA, CDR2 SQIVND (reference sequence). The CDR3 spells CASRREWTGELFF. The CDR3 bases are TGTGCCAGTAGGAGGGAGTGGACCGGGGAGCTGTTTTTT.

This chain links TRBV20-1 with TRBJ2-3, with 8 bases matching TRBD2. The V and J ends lost 8 bases and 3 bases, in that order; junction bases with no gene match: 19. Germline CDR1 is DFQATT and CDR2 is SNEGSKA (reference sequence). The CDR3 covers 17 residues. The CDR3 is CSPTAHGGGNWTDTQYF. DNA for the CDR3: TGCAGTCCCACAGCCCACGGGGGGGGGAATTGGACAGATACGCAGTATTTT.

V gene TRBV25-1 combines with J gene TRBJ1-2, with D hard to call. Germline CDR1 and CDR2: MGHDK and SYGVNS. This CDR3 is built from 12 residues. Trimming removed 3 bases at V and 4 bases at J, with 6 bases between. CDR3 DNA sequence: TGTGCCAGCAGTGACAGTCGCTATGGCTACACCTTC. It specifies CASSDSRYGYTF.

The chain is built from TRBV9 and TRBJ2-3; D perhaps matches TRBD2 (6 bases). CDR3 length: 16 amino acids. Germline assignment: CDR1 SGDLS and CDR2 YYNGEE. The V end was cut by 3 bases, the J end by 1 base, with 15 bases between. The CDR3 nucleotides are TGTGCCAGCAGCGCCGCAGGGCGGGACGGCACAGATACGCAGTATTTT. Residues: CASSAAGRDGTDTQYF.

The rearrangement uses TRBV7-8 and TRBJ1-2; the D is unclear. Trimming took 2 bases from V and 8 from J, leaving 9 bases between them. Germline CDR1 is SGHVS and CDR2 is FQNEAQ. CDR3 length equals 12 residues. The CDR3 nucleotides are TGTGCCAGCAGCTTATATGCCGGCGGCTACACCTTC. Translation: CASSLYAGGYTF. The whole variable domain, filled in from reference TRBV7-8 and TRBJ1-2, reads GAGVSQSPRYKVAKRGQDVALRCDPISGHVSLFWYQQALGQGPEFLTYFQNEAQLDKSGLPSDRFFAERPEGSVSTLKIQRTQQEDSAVYLCASSLYAGGYTFGSGTRLTVV.

The gene calls are TRBV5-8 and TRBJ1-2; possibly TRBD1 for D (6 bases). The ends were cut back, 1 base at V and 2 bases at J, with 9 bases in the middle. CDR3 length equals 14 residues. Germline CDR1 is SGHTS and CDR2 is YDEGEE. The chain's CDR3 is CASSLTGLNYGYTF. The DNA for the CDR3 is TGTGCCAGCAGCTTGACAGGGCTAAACTATGGCTACACCTTC.

The chain employs TRBV7-8 and TRBJ2-1; D is unclear. Germline CDR1 SGHVS, CDR2 FQNEAQ. The germline V and J ends were trimmed by 0 bases and 3 bases, with 6 bases remaining between them. This CDR3 spans 14 amino acids. CDR3 amino acids: CASSLAWDYNEQFF. The CDR3 DNA reads as TGTGCCAGCAGCTTAGCTTGGGACTACAATGAGCAGTTCTTC.

This clonotype occurred once. This chain links TRBV25-1 with TRBJ1-1; TRBD1 aligns across 7 bases. The germline V gene has CDR1 MGHDK and CDR2 SYGVNS. The CDR3 is 15 amino acids. V was clipped by 2 bases and J by 6 bases; unmatched bases: 9. This CDR3 is CASSEMEGAGAEAFF. Here the CDR3 DNA reads TGTGCCAGCAGTGAAATGGAGGGGGCGGGCGCTGAAGCTTTCTTT.

The CDR3 nucleotides read TGTGCCAGCTCACGGCAGCCGGCGGACAATGAGCAGTTCTTC. Translating it yields CASSRQPADNEQFF. This chain links TRBV18 with TRBJ2-1, with no clear D. V was clipped by 4 bases and J by 5 bases, with 12 bases between them. Looked up from germline, CDR1 is KGHSH and CDR2 is LQKENI. The CDR3 extends over 14 amino acids.

The CDR3 sequence is CSARVAGALYEQYF. CDR3 bases: TGCAGTGCTAGAGTTGCGGGGGCACTCTACGAGCAGTACTTC. This sequence joins TRBV20-1 and TRBJ2-7, with D perhaps TRBD2 (7 bases). V dropped 1 base and J dropped 3 bases, with 13 bases sitting between them. The V gene's germline CDR1 is DFQATT and CDR2 SNEGSKA (reference sequence). This CDR3 has 14 amino acids.

The chain links TRBV20-1 to TRBJ1-1; no reliable D call. V lost 6 bases and J 5 bases, leaving 10 bases between the germline ends. The germline gives CDR1 DFQATT, CDR2 SNEGSKA (reference sequence). This CDR3 spans 11 amino acids. Written as DNA, the CDR3 is TGCAGTGCAGCCGGGAGGACTGAAGCTTTCTTT. Translating gives CSAAGRTEAFF.

V gene TRBV9 combines with J gene TRBJ2-2, with D uncertain. The CDR3 sequence is 14 residues long. Between the trimmed V and J ends, which lost 0 bases and 8 bases, there was a span of 11 bases. The germline gives CDR1 SGDLS, CDR2 YYNGEE. CDR3 sequence reads: CASSVGAPRGELFF. CDR3 nucleotides: TGTGCCAGCAGCGTAGGAGCCCCCCGGGGGGAGCTGTTTTTT. The entire variable domain, with the rest obtained from reference TRBV9 and TRBJ2-2, is as follows: DSGVTQTPKHLITATGQRVTLRCSPRSGDLSVYWYQQSLDQGLQFLIQYYNGEERAKGNILERFSAQQFPDLHSELNLSSLELGDSALYFCASSVGAPRGELFFGEGSRLTVL.

V usage is TRBV20-1 and J usage is TRBJ1-2; maybe TRBD1 (5 bases). The CDR3 covers 14 residues. Germline loops: CDR1 DFQATT, CDR2 SNEGSKA (reference sequence). Trimming removed 5 bases at V and 2 bases at J, with 15 bases between. The CDR3 loop is CSAPIRVENYGYTF. The CDR3 region has the DNA TGCAGTGCTCCGATCAGGGTAGAAAACTATGGCTACACCTTC.